The subject of this entry is one T cell receptor beta chain. Its antigen is currently unknown. The sample is drawn from a study of vaccination and CD4 T cells after COVID-19. At the level of the study: Two-dose vaccination with either BNT162b2 or mRNA-1273 was given to participants. The study drew post-COVID samples a median approximately 100 days after diagnosis (range 35 to 161). Cells were stimulated with overlapping spike peptides from SARS-CoV-2, HCoV-NL63, HCoV-OC43 and HCoV-229E.

V gave up 5 bases and J gave up 0 bases, with 7 bases separating them. This CDR3 contains 15 residues. In germline, CDR1 is KGHDR, CDR2 SFDVKD. The treatment denotes: roughly nine-day PBMC culture with coronavirus spike peptide pools or control peptides (ViraFEST assay). With the Oncomine TCR Beta short-read assay, DNA from cultured CD4+ T cells was sequenced. Cultures of CD4+ T cells served as the source for extracting genomic DNA. Each CDR3 protein is one row after TCRdb ran MiXCR on the PCR reads. In the table there are about 15,000 distinct CDR3 sequences, approximately 60% of which are singletons.

Material for sequencing was CD4+ T cells from blood, cultured in vitro. V is TRBV24-1 and J is TRBJ2-6; D ambiguous. This TCR came from a human donor who had recovered from COVID-19. The CDR3 is CATSGSISGANVLTF. CDR3 nucleotides: TGTGCCACCAGTGGTAGTATCTCTGGGGCCAACGTCCTGACTTTC.